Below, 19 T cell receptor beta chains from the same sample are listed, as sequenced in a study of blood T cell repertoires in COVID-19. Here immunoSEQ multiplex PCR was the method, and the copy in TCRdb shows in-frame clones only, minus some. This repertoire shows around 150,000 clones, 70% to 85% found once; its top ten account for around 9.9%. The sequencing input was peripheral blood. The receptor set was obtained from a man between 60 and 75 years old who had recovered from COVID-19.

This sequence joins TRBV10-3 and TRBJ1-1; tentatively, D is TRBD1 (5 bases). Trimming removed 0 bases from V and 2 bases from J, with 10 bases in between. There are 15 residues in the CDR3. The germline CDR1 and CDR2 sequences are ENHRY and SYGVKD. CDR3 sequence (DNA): TGTGCCATCAGTGAGTCAGGCGACAGAAACACTGAAGCTTTCTTT. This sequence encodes CAISESGDRNTEAFF.

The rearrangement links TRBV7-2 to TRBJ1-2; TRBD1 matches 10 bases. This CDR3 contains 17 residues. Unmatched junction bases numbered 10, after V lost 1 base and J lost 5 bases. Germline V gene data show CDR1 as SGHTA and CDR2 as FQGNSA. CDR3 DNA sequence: TGTGCCAGCAGCTTAGGGGGGACAGGGGCAATCGGGTATGGCTACACCTTC. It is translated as CASSLGGTGAIGYGYTF. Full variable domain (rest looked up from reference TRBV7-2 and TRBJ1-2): GAGVSQSPSNKVTEKGKDVELRCDPISGHTALYWYRQSLGQGLEFLIYFQGNSAPDKSGLPSDRFSAERTGGSVSTLTIQRTQQEDSAVYLCASSLGGTGAIGYGYTFGSGTRLTVV.

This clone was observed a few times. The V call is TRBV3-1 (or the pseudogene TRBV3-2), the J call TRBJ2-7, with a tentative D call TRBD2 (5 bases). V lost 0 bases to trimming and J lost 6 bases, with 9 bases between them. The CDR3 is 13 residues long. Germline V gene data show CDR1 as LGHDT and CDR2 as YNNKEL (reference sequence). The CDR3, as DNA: TGTGCCAGCAGCCAAGAATGGAGCGGCGAGCAGTACTTC. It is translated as CASSQEWSGEQYF.

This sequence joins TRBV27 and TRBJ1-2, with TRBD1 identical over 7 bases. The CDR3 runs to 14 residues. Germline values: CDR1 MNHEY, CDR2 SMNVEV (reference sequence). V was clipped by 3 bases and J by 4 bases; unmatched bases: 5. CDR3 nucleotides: TGTGCCAGCAGTTTCGACAGGGTTGGCTATGGCTACACCTTC. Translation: CASSFDRVGYGYTF.

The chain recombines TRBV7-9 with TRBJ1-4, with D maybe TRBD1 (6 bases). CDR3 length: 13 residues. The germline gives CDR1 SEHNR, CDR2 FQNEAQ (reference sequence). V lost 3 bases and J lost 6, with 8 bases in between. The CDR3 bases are TGTGCCAGCAGCTTGGGGGCGCATGAAAAACTGTTTTTT. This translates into CASSLGAHEKLFF. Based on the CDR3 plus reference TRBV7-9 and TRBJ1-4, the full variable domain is DTGVSQNPRHKITKRGQNVTFRCDPISEHNRLYWYRQTLGQGPEFLTYFQNEAQLEKSRLLSDRFSAERPKGSFSTLEIQRTEQGDSAMYLCASSLGAHEKLFFGSGTQLSVL.

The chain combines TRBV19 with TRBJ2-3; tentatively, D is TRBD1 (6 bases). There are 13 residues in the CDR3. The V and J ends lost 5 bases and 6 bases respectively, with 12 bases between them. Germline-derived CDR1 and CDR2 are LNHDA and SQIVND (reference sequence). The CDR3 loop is CASSPWDTDTQYF. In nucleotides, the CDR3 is TGTGCCAGTAGTCCCTGGGACACGGATACGCAGTATTTT. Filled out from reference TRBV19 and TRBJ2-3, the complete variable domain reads DGGITQSPKYLFRKEGQNVTLSCEQNLNHDAMYWYRQDPGQGLRLIYYSQIVNDFQKGDIAEGYSVSREKKESFPLTVTSAQKNPTAFYLCASSPWDTDTQYFGPGTRLTVL.

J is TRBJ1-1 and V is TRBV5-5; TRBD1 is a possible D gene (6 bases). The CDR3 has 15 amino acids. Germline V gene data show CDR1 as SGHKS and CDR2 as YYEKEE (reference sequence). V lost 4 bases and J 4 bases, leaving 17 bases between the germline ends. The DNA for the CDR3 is TGTGCCAGCAGCGATTCAGGAGTCAGGGGCACTGAAGCTTTCTTT. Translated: CASSDSGVRGTEAFF. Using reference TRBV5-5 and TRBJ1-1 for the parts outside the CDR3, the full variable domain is DAGVTQSPTHLIKTRGQQVTLRCSPISGHKSVSWYQQVLGQGPQFIFQYYEKEERGRGNFPDRFSARQFPNYSSELNVNALLLGDSALYLCASSDSGVRGTEAFFGQGTRLTVV.

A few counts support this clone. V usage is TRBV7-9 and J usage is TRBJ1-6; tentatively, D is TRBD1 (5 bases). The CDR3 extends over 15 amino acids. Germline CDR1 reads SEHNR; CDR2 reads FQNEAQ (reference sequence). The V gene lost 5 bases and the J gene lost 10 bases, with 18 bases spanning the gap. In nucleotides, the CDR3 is TGTGCCAGCAGCCGCACAGGCCCCCGATCCTCACCCCTCCACTTT. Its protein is CASSRTGPRSSPLHF.

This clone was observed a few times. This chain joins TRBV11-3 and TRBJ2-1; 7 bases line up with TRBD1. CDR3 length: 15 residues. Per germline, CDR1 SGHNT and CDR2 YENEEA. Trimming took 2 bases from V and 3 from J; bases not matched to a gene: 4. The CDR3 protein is CASSLSGGNYNEQFF. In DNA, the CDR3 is TGTGCCAGCAGCTTATCAGGGGGTAACTACAATGAGCAGTTCTTC.

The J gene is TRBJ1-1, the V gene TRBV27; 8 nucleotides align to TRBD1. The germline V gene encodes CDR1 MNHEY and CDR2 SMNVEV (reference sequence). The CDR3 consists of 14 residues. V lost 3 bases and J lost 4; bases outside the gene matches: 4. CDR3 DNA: TGTGCCAGCAGTTTGATCGACAGGGGCACTGAAGCTTTCTTT. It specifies CASSLIDRGTEAFF.

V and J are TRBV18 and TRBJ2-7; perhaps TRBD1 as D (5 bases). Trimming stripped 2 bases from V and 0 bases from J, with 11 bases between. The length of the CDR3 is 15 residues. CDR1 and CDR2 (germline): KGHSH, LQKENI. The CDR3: CASSPDSLNSYEQYF. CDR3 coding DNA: TGTGCCAGCTCACCAGACAGCCTAAACTCCTACGAGCAGTACTTC.

CDR3 in amino acids: CASSRGTGRDQPQHF. The CDR3 nucleotides are TGTGCCAGCAGCCGCGGGACAGGGCGGGATCAGCCCCAGCATTTT. The genes are TRBV28 and TRBJ1-5; 9 positions agree with TRBD1. The germline CDR1 and CDR2 sequences are MDHEN and SYDVKM. The CDR3 is 15 amino acids. J lost 5 bases, V lost 6 bases, and 8 bases had no gene match. Using reference TRBV28 and TRBJ1-5 for the parts outside the CDR3, the full variable domain is DVKVTQSSRYLVKRTGEKVFLECVQDMDHENMFWYRQDPGLGLRLIYFSYDVKMKEKGDIPEGYSVSREKKERFSLILESASTNQTSMYLCASSRGTGRDQPQHFGDGTRLSIL.

This chain's CDR3 is CASSERQDQPQHF. The CDR3 nucleotides read TGTGCCAGCAGTGAAAGGCAGGATCAGCCCCAGCATTTT. The J gene is TRBJ1-5, the V gene TRBV6-1; D is undetermined. V gave up 2 bases and J gave up 5 bases, with 7 bases separating them. This CDR3 has 13 amino acids. Germline loops: CDR1 MNHNS, CDR2 SASEGT.

DNA for the CDR3: TGTGCCAGCAGCGTAGTCAGCGGGGATTACAATGAGCAGTTCTTC. It codes for CASSVVSGDYNEQFF. This chain uses TRBV9 with TRBJ2-1; 7 bases align to TRBD2. Germline V gene lookup returns CDR1 SGDLS and CDR2 YYNGEE. Losses at the gene ends were 0 bases for V and 4 bases for J; bases not matched to a gene: 4. CDR3 length: 15 amino acids.

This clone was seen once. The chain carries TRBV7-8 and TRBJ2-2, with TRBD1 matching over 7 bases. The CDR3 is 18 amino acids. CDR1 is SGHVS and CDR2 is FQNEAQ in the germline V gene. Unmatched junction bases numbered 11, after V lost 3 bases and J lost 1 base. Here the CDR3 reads CASSFKTWTGLNTGELFF. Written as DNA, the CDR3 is TGTGCCAGCAGCTTCAAAACTTGGACAGGCCTGAACACCGGGGAGCTGTTTTTT.

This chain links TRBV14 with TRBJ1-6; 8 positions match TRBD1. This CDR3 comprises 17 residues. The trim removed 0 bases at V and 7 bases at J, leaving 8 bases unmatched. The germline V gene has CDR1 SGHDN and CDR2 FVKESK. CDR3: CASSQDLPRGLNSPLHF. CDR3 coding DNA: TGTGCCAGCAGCCAAGATCTCCCCAGGGGGCTGAATTCACCCCTCCACTTT. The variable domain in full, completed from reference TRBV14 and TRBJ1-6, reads EAGVTQFPSHSVIEKGQTVTLRCDPISGHDNLYWYRRVMGKEIKFLLHFVKESKQDESGMPNNRFLAERTGGTYSTLKVQPAELEDSGVYFCASSQDLPRGLNSPLHFGNGTRLTVT.

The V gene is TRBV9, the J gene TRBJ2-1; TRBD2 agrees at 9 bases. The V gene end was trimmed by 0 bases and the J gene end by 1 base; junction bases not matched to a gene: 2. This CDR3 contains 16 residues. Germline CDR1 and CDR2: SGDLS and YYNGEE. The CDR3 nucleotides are TGTGCCAGCAGCGTAGGCGGGAGGGGGTCCTACAATGAGCAGTTCTTC. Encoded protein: CASSVGGRGSYNEQFF. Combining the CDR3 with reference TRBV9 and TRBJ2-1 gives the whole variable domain DSGVTQTPKHLITATGQRVTLRCSPRSGDLSVYWYQQSLDQGLQFLIQYYNGEERAKGNILERFSAQQFPDLHSELNLSSLELGDSALYFCASSVGGRGSYNEQFFGPGTRLTVL.

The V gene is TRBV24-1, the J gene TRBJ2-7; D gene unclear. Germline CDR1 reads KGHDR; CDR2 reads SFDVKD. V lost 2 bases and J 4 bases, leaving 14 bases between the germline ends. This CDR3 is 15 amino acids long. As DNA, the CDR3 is TGTGCCACCAGTGATTCGCGTCGTGTTGCTTACGAGCAGTACTTC. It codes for CATSDSRRVAYEQYF.

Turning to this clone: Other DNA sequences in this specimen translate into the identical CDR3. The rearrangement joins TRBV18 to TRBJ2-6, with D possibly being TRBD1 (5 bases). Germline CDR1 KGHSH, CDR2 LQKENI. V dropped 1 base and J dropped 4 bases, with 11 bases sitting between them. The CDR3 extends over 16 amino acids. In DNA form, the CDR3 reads TGTGCCAGCTCACCACTCGTTGGGGCCGGGGCCAACGTCCTGACTTTC. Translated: CASSPLVGAGANVLTF.